The sequence of this T cell receptor beta chain was determined in a study of T cells in Graves' hyperthyroidism and ophthalmopathy. Study as a whole: Before treatment of any kind, peripheral blood was taken at initial diagnosis. The study, taken as a whole, reports: A 13 V-J model separated ophthalmopathy from stable hyperthyroidism. The model forecast ophthalmopathy, anticipating it by a median approximately 6.1 months before onset.

The PBMCs studied were ones that came from roughly 11 ml fresh peripheral blood. The source material, RNA transcripts, was used to amplify TCR beta CDR3 regions. The HTBI primer set served for first-round RT-PCR of the TCR CDR3. TCRdb reprocessed the multiplex PCR reads with MiXCR, giving one entry per CDR3 protein. The table has roughly 530,000 distinct CDR3 sequences, about 15% seen once. In regard to this clonotype: The antigen remains undetermined.

Germline assignment: CDR1 SEHNR and CDR2 FQNEAQ (reference sequence). This CDR3 comprises 16 residues. Trimming removed 5 bases at V and 0 bases at J, with 16 bases between. Sequenced sample: blood. The chain links TRBV7-9 to TRBJ2-5, with D perhaps assigned TRBD1 or TRBD2 (5 bases each). This receptor was obtained from a woman younger than 30 with Graves' ophthalmopathy. The CDR3 nucleotides are TGTGCCAGCAGCCTAAAAGCCGGGACGCACCAAGAGACCCAGTACTTC. Its translation is CASSLKAGTHQETQYF.